Described below is a single T cell receptor beta chain sequence and its context. What it recognizes is unknown. The table came from immunoSEQ multiplex PCR; TCRdb's copy has only in-frame clones and leaves some out. The sample lists 45,000 to 65,000 clones; approximately 65% were seen once. The data were obtained in a study of a mutant IDH1 vaccine in newly diagnosed glioma. Study context: Following radiotherapy alone, or alongside temozolomide cycles, vaccination was started after an interval of 4-6 weeks. Of the patients given treatment, 62.5% were male and roughly 38% were female, and a mean age of roughly 40 years was recorded. Beforehand, treatment had been radiotherapy, temozolomide, or both; the majority received both.

Time point specified: week 47, end of study. A 20-mer mutant IDH1 peptide at 300 ug was injected subcutaneously with topical imiquimod. Whole-study findings and limits: Vaccination induced immune responses in about 93% of patients.

The origin of this receptor is a man aged 35 to 55 with glioma. Some clones in this sample may be carry-over from other donors' samples. The sample was peripheral blood mononuclear cells (PBMCs), taken from a glioma patient whose treatment included an IDH1 peptide vaccine.

In nucleotides, the CDR3 is TGTGCCAGCAGCTTGGGAGTCAGGGGCGACGAGCAGTACTTC. Translation gives CASSLGVRGDEQYF. This chain uses TRBV5-4 with TRBJ2-7, with D maybe TRBD1 (6 bases). CDR1 is SGHNT, CDR2 YYREEE, per germline (reference sequence). The V and J ends lost 0 bases and 5 bases respectively, with 12 bases between them. The length of the CDR3 is 14 residues. Based on the CDR3 plus reference TRBV5-4 and TRBJ2-7, the full variable domain is ETGVTQSPTHLIKTRGQQVTLRCSSQSGHNTVSWYQQALGQGPQFIFQYYREEENGRGNFPPRFSGLQFPNYSSELNVNALELDDSALYLCASSLGVRGDEQYFGPGTRLTVT.